This T cell receptor beta chain originates from a study of human CD8 memory T cell subsets. Study results and limitations: Among T cells, stem-like memory and precursor exhausted subsets showed similarly high diversity, unlike effector memory cells. Stem-like memory and precursor exhausted T cell repertoires overlapped minimally with each other.

The PBMC were taken from buffy coats given by healthy donors. Duplicate vials of about 140,000 sorted CD8+ T cells per subset supplied the RNA. Libraries of TCR beta chains were produced by 5' RACE (UMI-labeled). After re-calling the 5' RACE reads, TCRdb lists one entry per CDR3 protein, DNA absent. This table holds some 7,000 distinct CDR3 sequences. A note on this clonotype: Its antigen is not known.

CDR3 length equals 18 residues. Germline V lookup: CDR1 SGHTA, CDR2 FQGTGA. The rearrangement joins TRBV7-3 to TRBJ2-1; the D call of TRBD2 rests on TCRdb alone, since no DNA is present to check it. The sequence came from a human donor in good health. Sequencing used CD8+ T cells from PBMCs. The CDR3 reads CASSLTVLAGDYYNEQFF. The entire variable domain, with the rest obtained from reference TRBV7-3 and TRBJ2-1, is as follows: GAGVSQTPSNKVTEKGKYVELRCDPISGHTALYWYRQSLGQGPEFLIYFQGTGAADDSGLPNDRFFAVRPEGSVSTLKIQRTERGDSAVYLCASSLTVLAGDYYNEQFFGPGTRLTVL.